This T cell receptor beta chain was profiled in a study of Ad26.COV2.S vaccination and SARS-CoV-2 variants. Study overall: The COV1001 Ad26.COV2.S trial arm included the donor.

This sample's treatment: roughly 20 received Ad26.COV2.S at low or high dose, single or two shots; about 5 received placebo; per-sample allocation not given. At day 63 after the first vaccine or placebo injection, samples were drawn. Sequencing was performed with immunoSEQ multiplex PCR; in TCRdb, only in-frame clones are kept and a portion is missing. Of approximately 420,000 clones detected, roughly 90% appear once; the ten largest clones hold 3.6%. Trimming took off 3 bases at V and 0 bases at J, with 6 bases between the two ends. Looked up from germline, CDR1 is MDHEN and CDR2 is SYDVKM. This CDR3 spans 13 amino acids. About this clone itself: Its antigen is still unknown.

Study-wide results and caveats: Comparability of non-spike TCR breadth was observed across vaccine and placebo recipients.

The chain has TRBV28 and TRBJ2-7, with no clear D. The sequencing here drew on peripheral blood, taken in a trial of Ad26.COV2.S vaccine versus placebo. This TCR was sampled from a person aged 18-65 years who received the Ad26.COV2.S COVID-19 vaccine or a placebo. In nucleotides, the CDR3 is TGTGCCAGCAGTTTTCCTCCCTCCTACGAGCAGTACTTC. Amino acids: CASSFPPSYEQYF.